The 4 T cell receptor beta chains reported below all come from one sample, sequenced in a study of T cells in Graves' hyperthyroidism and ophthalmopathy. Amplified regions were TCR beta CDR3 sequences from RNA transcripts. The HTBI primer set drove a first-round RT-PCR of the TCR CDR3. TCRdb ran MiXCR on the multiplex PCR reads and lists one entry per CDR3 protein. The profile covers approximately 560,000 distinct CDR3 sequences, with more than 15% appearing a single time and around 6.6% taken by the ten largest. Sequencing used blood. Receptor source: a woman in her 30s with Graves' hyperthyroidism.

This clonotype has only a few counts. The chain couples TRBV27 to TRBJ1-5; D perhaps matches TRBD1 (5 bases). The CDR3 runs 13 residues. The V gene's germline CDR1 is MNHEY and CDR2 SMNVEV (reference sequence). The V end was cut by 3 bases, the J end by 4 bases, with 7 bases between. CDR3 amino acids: CASSFGANQPQHF. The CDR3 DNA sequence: TGTGCCAGCAGTTTCGGGGCAAATCAGCCCCAGCATTTT.

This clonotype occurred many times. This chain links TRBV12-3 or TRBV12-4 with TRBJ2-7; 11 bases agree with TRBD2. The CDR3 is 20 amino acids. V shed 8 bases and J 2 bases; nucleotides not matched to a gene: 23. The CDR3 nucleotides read TGTGCCAGCGCCGACTCTGGGGGGTATACCGGGACTAGCGGCACCTACGAGCAGTACTTC. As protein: CASADSGGYTGTSGTYEQYF.

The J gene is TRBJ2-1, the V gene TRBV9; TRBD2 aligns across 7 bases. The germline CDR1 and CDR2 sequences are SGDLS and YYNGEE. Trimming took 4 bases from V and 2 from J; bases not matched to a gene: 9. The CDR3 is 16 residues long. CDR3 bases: TGTGCCAGCAGCAGTAGCGGGCGGGGCACCTACAATGAGCAGTTCTTC. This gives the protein CASSSSGRGTYNEQFF.

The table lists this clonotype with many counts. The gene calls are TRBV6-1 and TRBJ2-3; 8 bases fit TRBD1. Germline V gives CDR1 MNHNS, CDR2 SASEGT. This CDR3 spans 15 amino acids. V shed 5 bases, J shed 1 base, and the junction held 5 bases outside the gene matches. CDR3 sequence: CASSWTGRGTDTQYF. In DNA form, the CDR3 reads TGTGCCAGCAGTTGGACAGGGCGGGGCACAGATACGCAGTATTTT.